One sample yielded the 18 T cell receptor beta chains listed below, sequenced in a study of T cells after yellow fever vaccination (dated 2019 in TCRdb). The sample's treatment or condition, from its label and the paper: live attenuated yellow fever vaccine strain. Preparation of the library involved 5' RACE. Sequenced on an Illumina NovaSeq 6000. TCRdb's own reprocessing of the public reads used fastp at Q25 and MiXCR and kept productive beta chains. Each record represents a unique CDR3 protein, reported with the most common genes and DNA among its rows. A total of 250,000 to 400,000 distinct CDR3 sequences appear in this sample, around 4.5% of them only once. 19% of the sample rests with the top ten. Sequencing was performed on PBMCs, taken 15 days after the yellow fever booster vaccination. These receptors came from a man aged 18 to 30 who received the YFV17D yellow fever vaccine.

In its sample, this clonotype was seen a few times. The gene calls are TRBV11-2 and TRBJ1-1; D gene unclear. The CDR3 is 13 amino acids. CDR1 and CDR2 from the germline V gene are SGHAT and FQNNGV. The V gene lost 3 bases and the J gene lost 3 bases, with 8 bases spanning the gap. The CDR3: CASSFPGHTEAFF. In DNA form, the CDR3 reads TGTGCCAGCAGCTTCCCAGGTCACACTGAAGCTTTCTTT.

This clonotype was recorded at least ten times. The genes are TRBV4-1 and TRBJ1-2; a weak D match, TRBD1 (6 bases). Germline values: CDR1 MGHRA, CDR2 YSYEKL. This CDR3 comprises 16 residues. Trimming left V 8 bases short and J 0 bases short, with 19 bases between. CDR3 region: CASGMLYREANYGYTF. The CDR3 DNA is TGCGCCAGCGGAATGCTATACAGGGAGGCTAACTATGGCTACACCTTC.

This clonotype came up a few times. The chain links TRBV12-3 or TRBV12-4 to TRBJ2-2; the D gene is possibly TRBD1 (6 bases). This CDR3 is built from 17 residues. Trimming left V 6 bases short and J 4 bases short, with 21 bases between. The CDR3 region is CASSLGTLGGITGELFF. The DNA of the CDR3 is TGTGCCAGCAGCCTGGGGACACTTGGGGGTATCACCGGGGAGCTGTTTTTT.

The sample holds a few counts of this clonotype. J is TRBJ1-4 and V is TRBV18; D is uncertain. The V end lost 6 bases, the J end lost 0 bases, and 8 bases lay between the germline ends. This CDR3 has 14 residues. CDR1 and CDR2 (germline): KGHSH, LQKENI. The CDR3 region has the DNA TGTGCCAGCTCGGCCTATACAACTAATGAAAAACTGTTTTTT. It is translated as CASSAYTTNEKLFF.

A word on this clonotype: A read error may be the cause here, since a much bigger clone is one base away. The CDR3 protein is CASSQGLAGGAVTDTQYF. In DNA, the CDR3 is TGCGCCAGCAGCCAGGGACTAGCGGGGGGCGCTGTCACAGATACGCAGTATTTT. The chain employs TRBV5-1 and TRBJ2-3, with 15 bases lining up with TRBD2. CDR1 SGHRS and CDR2 YFSETQ come from the germline V gene. The trim removed 4 bases at V and 2 bases at J, leaving 8 bases unmatched. This CDR3 has 18 amino acids.

This clonotype was found many times. The chain joins TRBV5-1 to TRBJ1-4; D possibly corresponds to TRBD1 (5 bases). Trimming left V 0 bases short and J 0 bases short, with 9 bases between. CDR3 size: 16 residues. CDR1 and CDR2 (germline): SGHRS, YFSETQ. The CDR3 loop is CASSLVQGATNEKLFF. The CDR3 region has the DNA TGCGCCAGCAGCTTGGTCCAGGGAGCAACTAATGAAAAACTGTTTTTT.

In its sample, this clonotype was seen many times. The chain has TRBV7-6 and TRBJ2-7; D perhaps matches TRBD2 (5 bases). The CDR3 is 15 amino acids. Germline CDR1 and CDR2: SGHVS and FNYEAQ. V was shortened by 0 bases and J by 1 base, with 10 bases between the two germline ends. In DNA, the CDR3 is TGTGCCAGCAGCTTAGCGTCCCGGGGTTCCTACGAGCAGTACTTC. Translated: CASSLASRGSYEQYF.

The sample holds many counts of this clonotype. The rearrangement uses TRBV5-5 and TRBJ2-1; perhaps TRBD2 as D (5 bases). CDR1 and CDR2 (germline): SGHKS, YYEKEE (reference sequence). Deletions cut 5 bases from V and 7 bases from J, with 10 bases between. The CDR3 has 12 amino acids. This CDR3 is CASSRGANEQFF. CDR3 bases: TGTGCCAGCAGTCGGGGAGCGAATGAGCAGTTCTTC.

This clonotype was detected a few times. The chain uses TRBV2 and TRBJ2-1; 14 bases agree with TRBD2. J was trimmed by 0 bases and V by 7 bases; bases with no gene match: 8. CDR1 is SNHLY and CDR2 is FYNNEI in the germline V gene. CDR3 length equals 18 residues. CDR3 residues: CASTSTSGGGSSYNEQFF. In DNA, the CDR3 is TGTGCCAGCACTTCGACTAGCGGGGGGGGTAGCTCCTACAATGAGCAGTTCTTC.

This clonotype showed up many times. V and J are TRBV20-1 and TRBJ2-3; TRBD1 matches 8 bases. The CDR3 extends over 13 amino acids. Germline V gives CDR1 DFQATT, CDR2 SNEGSKA (reference sequence). The J segment lost 2 bases and the V segment lost 6 bases, leaving 4 bases of the junction unmatched. The CDR3 sequence is CSAGQASTDTQYF. The CDR3 region has the DNA TGCAGTGCGGGACAGGCGTCCACAGATACGCAGTATTTT.

This clonotype was picked up a small number of times. The chain couples TRBV7-6 to TRBJ2-2, with TRBD1 as a possible D gene (5 bases). This CDR3 has 15 amino acids. Trimming shortened V by 6 bases and J by 4 bases, and 15 bases separated the two germline ends. Germline CDR1 reads SGHVS; CDR2 reads FNYEAQ. The CDR3 DNA reads TGTGCCAGCAGTCGTGAAGCAGGGCCCACCGGGGAGCTGTTTTTT. Encoded protein: CASSREAGPTGELFF.

The V call is TRBV19, the J call TRBJ2-7; 8 nucleotides agree with TRBD1. The CDR3 contains 14 residues. V was pared by 6 bases and J by 0 bases, with 4 bases of the junction left unmatched. Germline loops: CDR1 LNHDA, CDR2 SQIVND (reference sequence). The CDR3: CASRKTGDSYEQYF. CDR3 nucleotides: TGTGCCAGTAGAAAGACAGGGGACTCCTACGAGCAGTACTTC.

This clonotype has only a few counts. The chain couples TRBV5-1 to TRBJ2-5, with TRBD1 identical over 11 bases. The CDR3 runs to 14 residues. Germline V gives CDR1 SGHRS, CDR2 YFSETQ. The trim removed 4 bases at V and 5 bases at J, leaving 4 bases unmatched. The chain's CDR3 is CASSPGQGAETQYF. In DNA, the CDR3 is TGCGCCAGCAGCCCCGGACAGGGGGCGGAGACCCAGTACTTC.

This clonotype was counted only a few times. The J gene is TRBJ2-5, the V gene TRBV6-2 or TRBV6-3, with D maybe TRBD1 (5 bases). The CDR3 runs to 14 residues. CDR1 is MNHEY and CDR2 is SVGEGT in the germline V gene. V shed 0 bases and J shed 3 bases, with 8 bases lying between them. This chain's CDR3 is CASSYSGQEETQYF. The CDR3, as DNA: TGTGCCAGCAGTTACTCAGGACAAGAAGAGACCCAGTACTTC.

This clonotype occurred many times. The chain combines TRBV5-1 with TRBJ2-2; 7 bases line up with TRBD1. This CDR3 spans 14 amino acids. J gave up 7 bases and V 4 bases, and 7 bases lay outside the gene matches. CDR1 and CDR2 from the germline V gene are SGHRS and YFSETQ. The CDR3 here is CASSTDREHGELFF. CDR3 bases: TGCGCCAGCAGCACCGACAGGGAGCACGGGGAGCTGTTTTTT.

For this clonotype: As the CDR3 is not closed by the conserved phenylalanine or tryptophan, this likely results from a read error. The rearrangement joins TRBV12-3 or TRBV12-4 to TRBJ2-3; weak D call: TRBD1 (6 bases). Trimming removed 8 bases at V and 2 bases at J, with 8 bases between. CDR3 length: 12 residues. CDR3 in amino acids: CASQGFTDTQYL. The DNA for the CDR3 is TGTGCCAGCCAGGGGTTCACAGATACGCAGTATCTT.

This clonotype has at least ten counts. The chain links TRBV7-2 to TRBJ2-5; 11 bases map to TRBD2. The CDR3 length is 15 residues. The ends lost 10 bases at V and 4 bases at J; junction bases unmatched: 11. Germline V CDR1 and CDR2: SGHTA, FQGNSA. CDR3 in DNA: TGTGCCACCTCCGATAGCGGGGGGGCTATAGAGACCCAGTACTTC. Its protein is CATSDSGGAIETQYF.

This chain connects TRBV10-2 to TRBJ2-2, with 7 bases that match TRBD1. The CDR3 loop spans 15 amino acids. The ends lost 3 bases at V and 4 bases at J; junction bases unmatched: 5. Germline CDR1 reads WSHSY; CDR2 reads SAAADI. In nucleotides, the CDR3 is TGCGCCAGCAGTGAACAGGGGCTCTCCACCGGGGAGCTGTTTTTT. It yields the protein CASSEQGLSTGELFF.